This TCR beta chain was profiled in a study of T-cell reconstitution after alpha-beta-depleted transplantation in children. Ten or more counts support this clonotype. Per the germline V gene, CDR1 is ENHRY and CDR2 is SYGVKD. The J segment lost 4 bases and the V segment lost 6 bases, leaving 3 bases of the junction unmatched. The CDR3 spans 13 residues. Preparation of the TCRbeta library involved a method that used unique molecular identifiers. A single record per CDR3 protein comes from TCRdb applying MiXCR to the PCR reads. This sample has a few hundred thousand distinct CDR3 sequences; approximately 11% occur once, and the top ten carry nearly 5.5%.

The sequences come from PBMCs from the stem cell graft donor, collected from the stem cell graft. The V call is TRBV10-3, the J call TRBJ2-3, with 8 bases matching TRBD2. This TCR was recovered from a human donor who donated a stem cell graft to a child with acute myeloid leukemia. In DNA form, the CDR3 reads TGTGCCATCAGACCAGCGGGAGCAGATACGCAGTATTTT. It is translated as CAIRPAGADTQYF.